This entry concerns a single T cell receptor beta chain. This clone appeared a single time. Its antigen is not yet known. No per-base quality is available; no much larger clone lies one base away. This entry comes from a study of OX40 agonist ivuxolimab in advanced cancers. Turning to the overall study: Ivuxolimab, which targeted the costimulatory receptor OX40 (CD134), was an agonistic, fully human IgG2 monoclonal antibody. Intravenous ivuxolimab was administered to patients every 2 weeks at six dose levels: 0.01, 0.1, 0.3, 1.5, 3 and 10 mg/kg. Among the 52 dose-escalation patients, some 20 had hepatocellular carcinoma, roughly 15 melanoma, 9 renal cell carcinoma and 9 head and neck cancer. In the dose-escalation cohort, approximately 82% of patients were male, and the mean age was 60 years with a range of 23 to 79. Patients were allowed to have had prior anti-PD-1, anti-PD-L1 or anti-CTLA-4 therapy, and more than 35% of the dose-escalation patients had been treated with checkpoint inhibitors. Partial responses were achieved by three dose-escalation patients, of whom one had hepatocellular carcinoma and two had cutaneous melanoma. Peripheral TCRbeta sequencing aimed to test whether ivuxolimab altered TCR sequence diversity and caused clonal T-cell expansion. The paper reports the monotherapy dose-escalation portion (N of about 52 patients) of the phase I ivuxolimab trial.

The trial excluded patients who had a history of autoimmune disease or who were on systemic immunosuppression. Peripheral blood for TCR sequencing was collected from all dose cohorts at baseline, on cycle 4 day 1, and on cycle 7 day 1. The samples were taken from a phase I, first-in-human, multicenter, open-label dose-escalation trial of ivuxolimab. Adults with locally advanced or metastatic head and neck squamous cell, hepatocellular, melanoma or renal cell carcinoma were enrolled in the trial. CD4+ and CD8+ T cells were sorted separately from peripheral blood before TCR sequencing. What the study reported, not specific to this receptor: Low levels of normalized T-cell clonal expansion were also seen in some nonresponding patients. In partial responders in the 0.1-3.0 mg/kg groups, normalized peripheral clonal expansion was found to be among the lowest, especially among CD8+ T cells. At doses of 0.1 to 3.0 mg/kg, clonal expansion of both CD4+ and CD8+ T cells in blood was seen between baseline and week 6. Antigen specificity was not determined for the clonally expanded peripheral T cells. After ivuxolimab, CD8+ T cells had more expanded clones than CD4+ T cells on average.

V is cut by 1 base and J by 3 bases, and the space between the germline ends is 16 bases. The germline V gene sets CDR1 to LGHNA and CDR2 to YSLEER. The CDR3 holds 16 amino acids from the cysteine to the phenylalanine. The CDR3 DNA has 48 bases and is translated from base 1. For sequencing of the TCRbeta CDR3 region, genomic DNA was extracted from the sorted cells. TCRbeta CDR3 regions were sequenced using the immunoSEQ Assay. TCRdb stores this immuneACCESS table with in-frame sequences only. Part of the clones is absent; in the studies checked, under half of the shortfall reflects unresolved V genes, and no reason is known for the rest. This sample holds some 100,000 clones; 75% to 95% were observed only once. 0.25% to 0.35% of the sample goes to the ten largest clones.

Sequencing used CD4+ or CD8+ T cells sorted from blood, obtained in a trial of the OX40 agonist ivuxolimab. The clonotype was recovered from an adult with an advanced solid tumor such as melanoma, head and neck, liver or kidney cancer. Recombination joined TRBV4-3 with TRBJ2-7; TRBD1 is perhaps the D gene, given 5 matching bases. The CDR3 region has the sequence CASSQVGQGDRYEQYF. The sequenced DNA: TGCGCCAGCAGCCAAGTTGGGCAGGGCGATCGCTACGAGCAGTACTTC.